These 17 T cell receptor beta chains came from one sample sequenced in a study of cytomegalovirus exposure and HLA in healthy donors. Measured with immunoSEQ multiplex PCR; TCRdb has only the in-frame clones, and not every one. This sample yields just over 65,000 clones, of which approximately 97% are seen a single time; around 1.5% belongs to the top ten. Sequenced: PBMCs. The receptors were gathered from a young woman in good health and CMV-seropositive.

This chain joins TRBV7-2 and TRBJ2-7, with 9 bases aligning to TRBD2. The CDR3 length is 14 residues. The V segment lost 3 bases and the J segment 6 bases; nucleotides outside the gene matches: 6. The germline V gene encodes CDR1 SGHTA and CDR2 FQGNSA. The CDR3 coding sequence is TGTGCCAGCAGCTTTGGCGGGAGGGCCAGCGAGCAGTACTTC. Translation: CASSFGGRASEQYF.

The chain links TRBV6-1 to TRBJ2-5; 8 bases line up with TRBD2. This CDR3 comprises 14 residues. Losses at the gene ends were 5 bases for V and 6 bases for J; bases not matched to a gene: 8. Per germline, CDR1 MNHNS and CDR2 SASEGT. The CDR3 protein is CASSNSGSLQTQYF. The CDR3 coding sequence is TGTGCCAGCAGTAACAGCGGGAGTCTGCAGACCCAGTACTTC.

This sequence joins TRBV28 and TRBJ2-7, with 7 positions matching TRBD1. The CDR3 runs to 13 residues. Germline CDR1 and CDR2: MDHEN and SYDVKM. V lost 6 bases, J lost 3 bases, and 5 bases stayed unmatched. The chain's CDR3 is CASRVPGGYEQYF. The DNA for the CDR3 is TGTGCCAGCAGAGTACCAGGGGGCTACGAGCAGTACTTC.

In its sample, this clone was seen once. CDR3 region: CASSQTKTSGTGGSRPIGEQFF. As DNA, the CDR3 is TGCGCCAGCAGCCAAACCAAAACTTCCGGGACAGGGGGCTCTCGGCCAATCGGTGAGCAGTTCTTC. The J gene is TRBJ2-1, the V gene TRBV4-1; 12 nucleotides agree with TRBD1. After removal of 2 bases from V and 9 bases from J, the junction contained 26 bases not matched to a gene. This CDR3 is built from 22 residues. CDR1 is MGHRA, CDR2 YSYEKL, per germline.

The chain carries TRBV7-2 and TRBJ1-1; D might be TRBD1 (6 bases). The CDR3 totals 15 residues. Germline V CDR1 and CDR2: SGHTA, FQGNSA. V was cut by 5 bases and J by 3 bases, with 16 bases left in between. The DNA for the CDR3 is TGTGCCAGCAGCACCAAGGACAGAACCTACACTGAAGCTTTCTTT. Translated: CASSTKDRTYTEAFF.

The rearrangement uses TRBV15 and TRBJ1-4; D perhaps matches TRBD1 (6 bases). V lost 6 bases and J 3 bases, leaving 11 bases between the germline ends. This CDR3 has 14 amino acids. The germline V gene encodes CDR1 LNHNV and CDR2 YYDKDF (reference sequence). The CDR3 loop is CATSLRGPNEKLFF. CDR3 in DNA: TGTGCCACCAGTCTGCGGGGGCCTAATGAAAAACTGTTTTTT. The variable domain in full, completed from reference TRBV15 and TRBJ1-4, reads DAMVIQNPRYQVTQFGKPVTLSCSQTLNHNVMYWYQQKSSQAPKLLFHYYDKDFNNEADTPDNFQSRRPNTSFCFLDIRSPGLGDTAMYLCATSLRGPNEKLFFGSGTQLSVL.

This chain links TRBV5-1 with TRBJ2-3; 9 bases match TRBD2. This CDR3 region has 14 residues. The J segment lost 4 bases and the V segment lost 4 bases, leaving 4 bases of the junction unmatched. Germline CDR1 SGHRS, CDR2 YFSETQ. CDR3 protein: CASSDRTSADTQYF. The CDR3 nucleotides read TGCGCCAGCAGCGACCGGACTAGCGCAGATACGCAGTATTTT.

CDR3 region: CASSVPLGGPSTDTQYF. CDR3 nucleotide sequence: TGTGCCAGCAGCGTCCCCCTAGGGGGTCCCAGCACAGATACGCAGTATTTT. The chain has TRBV9 and TRBJ2-3, with TRBD1 as a possible D gene (6 bases). The CDR3 is 17 amino acids. Germline V lookup: CDR1 SGDLS, CDR2 YYNGEE. V was cut by 2 bases and J by 0 bases, with 16 bases left in between.

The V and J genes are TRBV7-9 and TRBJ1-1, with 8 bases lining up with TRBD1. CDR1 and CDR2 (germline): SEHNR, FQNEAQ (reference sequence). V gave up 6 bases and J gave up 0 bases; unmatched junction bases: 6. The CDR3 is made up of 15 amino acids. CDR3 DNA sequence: TGTGCCAGCAGTTCGTTGGGACAGGTGAACACTGAAGCTTTCTTT. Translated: CASSSLGQVNTEAFF.

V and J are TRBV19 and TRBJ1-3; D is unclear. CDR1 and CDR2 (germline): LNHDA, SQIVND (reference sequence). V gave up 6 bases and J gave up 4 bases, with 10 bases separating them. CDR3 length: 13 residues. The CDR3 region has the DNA TGTGCCAGTAGCAACCAACAGGGAAACACCATATATTTT. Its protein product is CASSNQQGNTIYF. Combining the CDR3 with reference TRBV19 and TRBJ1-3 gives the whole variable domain DGGITQSPKYLFRKEGQNVTLSCEQNLNHDAMYWYRQDPGQGLRLIYYSQIVNDFQKGDIAEGYSVSREKKESFPLTVTSAQKNPTAFYLCASSNQQGNTIYFGEGSWLTVV.

CDR3 in DNA: TGTGCCAGCAGTCCCTACCCGACTAGCGGGAGGGTATCCTACGAGCAGTACTTC. Translated, it gives CASSPYPTSGRVSYEQYF. The V call is TRBV28, the J call TRBJ2-7; 14 bases map to TRBD2. The germline CDR1 and CDR2 sequences are MDHEN and SYDVKM. V trimming: 5 bases; J trimming: 1 base; junction bases outside the gene matches: 10. This CDR3 is 18 amino acids long. The whole variable domain, remainder taken from reference TRBV28 and TRBJ2-7, is DVKVTQSSRYLVKRTGEKVFLECVQDMDHENMFWYRQDPGLGLRLIYFSYDVKMKEKGDIPEGYSVSREKKERFSLILESASTNQTSMYLCASSPYPTSGRVSYEQYFGPGTRLTVT.

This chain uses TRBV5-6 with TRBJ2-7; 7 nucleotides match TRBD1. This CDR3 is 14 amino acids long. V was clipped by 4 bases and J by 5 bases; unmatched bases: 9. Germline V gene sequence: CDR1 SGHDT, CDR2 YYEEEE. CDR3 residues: CASSKDRRLNEQYF. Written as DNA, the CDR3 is TGTGCCAGCAGCAAGGACAGGAGATTGAACGAGCAGTACTTC.

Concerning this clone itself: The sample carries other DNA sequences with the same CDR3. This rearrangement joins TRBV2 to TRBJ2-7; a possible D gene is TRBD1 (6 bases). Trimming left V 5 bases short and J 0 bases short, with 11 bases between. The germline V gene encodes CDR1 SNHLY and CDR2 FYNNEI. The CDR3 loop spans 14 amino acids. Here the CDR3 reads CASSRTVSSYEQYF. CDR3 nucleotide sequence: TGTGCCAGCAGTAGGACAGTAAGCTCCTACGAGCAGTACTTC.

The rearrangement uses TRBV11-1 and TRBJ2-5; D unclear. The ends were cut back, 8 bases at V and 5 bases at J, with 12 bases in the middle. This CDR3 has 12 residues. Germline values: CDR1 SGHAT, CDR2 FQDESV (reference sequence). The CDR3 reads CASGLKRETQYF. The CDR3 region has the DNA TGTGCCAGCGGGTTGAAGAGGGAGACCCAGTACTTC.

The CDR3 sequence is CASSLEERETQYF. As DNA, the CDR3 is TGTGCCAGCAGTTTGGAGGAGAGGGAGACCCAGTACTTC. V and J are TRBV28 and TRBJ2-5; D is possibly TRBD2 (5 bases). The CDR3 has 13 amino acids. V was pared by 3 bases and J by 5 bases, with 10 bases between. Looked up from germline, CDR1 is MDHEN and CDR2 is SYDVKM.

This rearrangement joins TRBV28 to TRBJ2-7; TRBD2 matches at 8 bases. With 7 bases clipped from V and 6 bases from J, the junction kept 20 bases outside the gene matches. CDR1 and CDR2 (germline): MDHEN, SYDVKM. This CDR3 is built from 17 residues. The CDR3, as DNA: TGTGCCAGCACCGAGGAACCGCTAGCGGGTGGTGACCGCGAGCAGTACTTC. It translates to CASTEEPLAGGDREQYF.

DNA of the CDR3: TGTGCCAGCAGCTCCTACTCACTGAACACTGAAGCTTTCTTT. It specifies CASSSYSLNTEAFF. This chain links TRBV7-9 with TRBJ1-1; no clear D. CDR1 is SEHNR and CDR2 is FQNEAQ in the germline V gene (reference sequence). The CDR3 is 14 residues long. Trimming removed 4 bases from V and 0 bases from J, with 9 bases in between.